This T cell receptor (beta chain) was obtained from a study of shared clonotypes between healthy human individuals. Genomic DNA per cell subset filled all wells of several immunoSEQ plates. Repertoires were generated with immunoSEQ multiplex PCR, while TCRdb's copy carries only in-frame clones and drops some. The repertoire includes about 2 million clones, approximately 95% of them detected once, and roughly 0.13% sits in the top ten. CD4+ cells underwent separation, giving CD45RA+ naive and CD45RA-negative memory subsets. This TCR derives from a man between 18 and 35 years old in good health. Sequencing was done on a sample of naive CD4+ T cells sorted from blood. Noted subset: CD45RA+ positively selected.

This chain's CDR3 is CAWSVVLGETQYF. The CDR3 nucleotides are TGTGCCTGGAGTGTAGTTTTAGGAGAGACCCAGTACTTC. This chain joins TRBV30 and TRBJ2-5; D gene unclear. This CDR3 is built from 13 residues. V shed 0 bases and J shed 4 bases, with 9 bases lying between them. From germline, CDR1 is GTSNPN and CDR2 SVGIG (reference sequence).